The clone carrying this TCR beta chain was observed a handful of times. What it binds is not known. The same CDR3 can be traced to other DNA sequences in this sample. This entry is derived from a study of shared clonotypes between healthy human individuals. The study, taken as a whole, reports: The study found lower generation probabilities in non-shared clonotypes than in those shared by all four donors. Researchers sampled blood only, noting tissue repertoires likely differ.

The CDR3 length is 14 residues. From germline, CDR1 is MNHNY and CDR2 SVGAGI (reference sequence). V dropped 5 bases and J dropped 0 bases, with 11 bases sitting between them. A deep-level run was used for the assay. The repertoire was sequenced with immunoSEQ multiplex PCR; TCRdb's copy has only in-frame clones and lacks some. Of approximately 1.1 million clones listed, approximately 80% are singletons. The sequence derives from a man younger than 30 in good health. Some clones in this sample may be carry-over from other donors' samples. The chain employs TRBV6-6 and TRBJ2-7; tentatively, D is TRBD1 or TRBD2 (5 bases each). The sequenced sample consisted of memory CD4+ T cells from PBMCs. Described subset: CD45RA-negative fraction. The CDR3, as DNA: TGTGCCAGCAGTCGCCGGGGCCGCTCCTACGAGCAGTACTTC. Protein: CASSRRGRSYEQYF.